These 4 T cell receptor beta chains were sequenced from one sample in a study of yellow fever vaccine responses in identical twins. In TCRdb, the RT-PCR reads were re-called with MiXCR into one record per CDR3 protein. Of some 16,000 distinct CDR3 sequences in the sample, roughly 80% were seen once. Sample: T cells from blood (PBMCs), unsorted or a sorted subset (not recorded which), taken before or after yellow fever vaccination (not recorded which). These receptors all come from a woman between 18 and 30 years old who received the yellow fever vaccine.

About this clonotype itself: Germline is not matched at one junction end, which may reflect a read error. This chain connects TRBV7-6 to TRBJ2-3, with 7 bases identical to TRBD1. Germline CDR1 and CDR2: SGHVS and FNYEAQ. This CDR3 comprises 14 residues. CDR3 sequence: CASSSWDSRDTQYF. CDR3 bases: TGTGCCAGCAGCTCCTGGGACAGCAGAGATACGCAGTATTTT.

This clonotype turned up a few times. The chain combines TRBV14 with TRBJ2-7, with D perhaps TRBD2 (6 bases). Trimming removed 4 bases at V and 2 bases at J, with 15 bases between. The CDR3 is 15 residues long. Germline V gene lookup returns CDR1 SGHDN and CDR2 FVKESK. The CDR3 loop reads CASSPSRDLPYEQYF. The CDR3 region has the DNA TGTGCCAGCAGCCCGTCCCGGGACTTACCCTACGAGCAGTACTTC.

This clonotype was observed once. The CDR3 reads CASSSTTVGASVYEQYF. The CDR3 nucleotides read TGCGCCAGCAGCTCAACTACGGTCGGGGCTTCGGTCTACGAGCAGTACTTC. The genes are TRBV5-1 and TRBJ2-7; D could derive from TRBD1 or TRBD2 (5 bases each). CDR3 size: 17 residues. V dropped 3 bases and J dropped 3 bases, with 22 bases sitting between them. CDR1 and CDR2 from the germline V gene are SGHRS and YFSETQ.

V gene TRBV13 combines with J gene TRBJ1-6; D is unclear. CDR1 and CDR2 (germline): PRHDT, FYEKMQ (reference sequence). The germline V and J ends were trimmed by 8 bases and 3 bases, with 20 bases remaining between them. The CDR3 covers 17 residues. CDR3 amino acids: CASALTRDSSYNSPLHF. Here the CDR3 DNA reads TGTGCCAGCGCCCTCACGAGGGATTCTAGCTATAATTCACCCCTCCACTTT.